This T cell receptor beta chain is from a study of cytomegalovirus exposure and HLA in healthy donors. Study context: Unique TCR beta sequences numbering 95 million to 130 million came from approximately 180 million T cells in an earlier analysis.

Although they were nominally healthy when sampled, donors likely had unrecorded immune exposures. 13 Jbeta primers and 60 Vbeta primers were used for the PCR. Libraries were prepared by immunoSEQ multiplex PCR; TCRdb keeps only in-frame clonotypes and omits some of them. The profile shows tens of thousands of clones, 55% to 75% of them singletons. The receptor was isolated from a woman in her 30s in good health and CMV-seronegative. Sample: PBMCs.

The CDR3: CASRGQVGQPQHF. The CDR3 nucleotides are TGTGCCAGCAGGGGACAGGTTGGCCAGCCCCAGCATTTT. This chain uses TRBV4-2 with TRBJ1-5; 8 nucleotides agree with TRBD1. The V gene end was trimmed by 6 bases and the J gene end by 7 bases; junction bases not matched to a gene: 5. CDR3 length: 13 residues. Germline V gives CDR1 LGHNA, CDR2 YNFKEQ.